This T cell receptor (beta chain) appears in the sequencing data of a study of post-analysis software for immune sequencing data. General study points: Batch-mates among the samples co-clustered strongly by F measure. TRBV5-6, TRBV5-1 and TRBV20-1 belonged to a set of roughly five TRBV segments that were more frequent in patients than controls. Significantly decreased normalized Chao1 diversity was recorded for multiple sclerosis patients relative to controls.

As for this clonotype: As yet, its antigen is unknown.

V lost 1 base to trimming and J lost 3 bases, with 4 bases between them. Germline V gene lookup returns CDR1 GTSNPN and CDR2 SVGIG (reference sequence). The CDR3 loop spans 12 amino acids. Libraries were made from TCR beta cDNA, and they carried unique molecular identifiers. One entry per CDR3 protein results from TCRdb running MiXCR on the PCR reads. The sample shows 600,000 to 700,000 distinct CDR3 sequences, 55% to 60% of them seen only once. The genes are TRBV30 and TRBJ2-1; the D is unclear. The clonotype was recovered from a girl aged 2-10 years with multiple sclerosis. The sequencing sample was made of blood. The CDR3 DNA reads TGTGCCTGGAGTGACGGCTACAATGAGCAGTTCTTC. This codes for CAWSDGYNEQFF.